The 30 T cell receptor beta chains in this list originate from one sample, sequenced in a study of blood T cells in healthy people across ages (dated by TCRdb to the mid-2010s). The library was prepared using 5' RACE. The data were produced on an Illumina HiSeq 2500. A second PCR of roughly 6 to 11 cycles was run with a J-beta primer mix and a sample-barcoded 5' primer. TCRdb reworked the public reads: Q25 trimming with fastp, MiXCR clone assembly, productive beta chains retained. All rows with the same CDR3 protein become a single entry with the most common DNA and genes. This sample lists 600,000 or so distinct CDR3 sequences; approximately 30% were detected once. The ten biggest clones cover around 14% of the sample. The sequenced sample was blood. The receptor set was obtained from a woman aged 80 or older in good health.

A word on this clonotype: This may arise from a read error, as a much more abundant clone is one base away. J is TRBJ2-3 and V is TRBV6-4, with TRBD1 as a possible D gene (6 bases). The germline gives CDR1 MRHNA, CDR2 SNTAGT. The CDR3 has 15 amino acids. The CDR3 spells CASSETGFGTDAQYF. The CDR3 coding sequence is TGTGCCAGCAGTGAGACAGGCTTTGGCACAGATGCGCAGTATTTT.

This chain links TRBV6-5 with TRBJ2-2; D remains unclear. In germline, CDR1 is MNHEY, CDR2 SVGAGI. The V gene lost 1 base and the J gene lost 5 bases, with 5 bases spanning the gap. This CDR3 has 13 residues. The CDR3: CASSYWGTGELFF. The CDR3 DNA is TGTGCCAGCAGTTACTGGGGAACCGGGGAGCTGTTTTTT.

To note about this clonotype: One base away lies a much larger clone, so this may be a sequencing read error. This chain joins TRBV7-2 and TRBJ1-2; maybe TRBD1 (6 bases). Trimming left V 6 bases short and J 6 bases short, with 14 bases between. This CDR3 has 13 amino acids. Germline V gene sequence: CDR1 SGHTA, CDR2 FQGNSA. CDR3 sequence: CASRPGDCDGYTF. CDR3 nucleotides: TGTGCCAGCAGACCAGGGGATTGCGATGGCTACACCTTC.

This clonotype was found many times. The chain is built from TRBV6-5 and TRBJ1-1; D gene unclear. The CDR3 spans 14 residues. Germline V CDR1 and CDR2: MNHEY, SVGAGI. V dropped 7 bases and J dropped 2 bases, with 14 bases sitting between them. DNA of the CDR3: TGTGCCAGCAAAGCGGCACCTTCAAACACTGAAGCTTTCTTT. Its translation is CASKAAPSNTEAFF.

About this clonotype: Being one base from a much bigger clone, this may be a read error. The V gene is TRBV7-3, the J gene TRBJ2-2, with D tentatively TRBD1 or TRBD2 (7 bases each). Per germline, CDR1 SGHTA and CDR2 FQGTGA. This CDR3 is 16 amino acids long. The CDR3 loop reads CTSSPARGGNTGELFF. The CDR3 region has the DNA TGTACCAGCAGCCCGGCCAGGGGGGGGAACACCGGGGAGCTGTTTTTT.

CDR3 amino acids: CASSLKVAGFYNEQYF. CDR3 nucleotides: TGTGCCAGCAGCTTAAAAGTAGCGGGGTTCTACAATGAGCAGTACTTC. J is TRBJ2-5 and V is TRBV11-2; TRBD2 agrees at 8 bases. CDR3 size: 16 residues. The ends lost 2 bases at V and 11 bases at J; junction bases unmatched: 16. Looked up from germline, CDR1 is SGHAT and CDR2 is FQNNGV.

On this clonotype itself: This sequence may be a read error, since a much larger clone differs from it by one base. This chain connects TRBV5-1 to TRBJ2-7; 9 nucleotides align to TRBD1. Germline lookup yields CDR1 SGHRS and CDR2 YFSETQ. CDR3 length equals 17 residues. With 3 bases clipped from V and 5 bases from J, the junction kept 15 bases outside the gene matches. The CDR3 region is CASSSADSGTGRDEQYF. The CDR3 DNA reads TGCGCCAGCAGCTCGGCCGATAGTGGGACAGGGAGAGACGAGCAGTACTTC.

This chain joins TRBV20-1 and TRBJ2-1, with 10 bases that match TRBD2. With 1 base clipped from V and 10 bases from J, the junction kept 10 bases outside the gene matches. CDR1 and CDR2 from the germline V gene are DFQATT and SNEGSKA (reference sequence). This CDR3 contains 15 residues. In DNA, the CDR3 is TGCAGTGCTAGAGGAGACCAGCGGGGGGGAAGGGAGCAGTTCTTC. Translated: CSARGDQRGGREQFF.

Details on this clonotype: This may arise from a read error, as a much more abundant clone is one base away. This sequence joins TRBV10-3 and TRBJ2-1, with 7 nucleotides matching TRBD1. The CDR3 runs 12 residues. The V gene's germline CDR1 is ENHRY and CDR2 SYGVKD. Trimming at V came to 10 bases and at J to 10 bases, leaving 10 bases not matched to a gene. The CDR3 reads CATRQGSYEQFF. For the CDR3, the DNA is TGTGCCACGCGACAGGGCTCCTACGAGCAGTTCTTC.

This sequence joins TRBV27 and TRBJ2-1; D remains ambiguous. V was clipped by 1 base and J by 4 bases, with 17 bases between them. Germline assignment: CDR1 MNHEY and CDR2 SMNVEV (reference sequence). The CDR3 contains 17 residues. Here the CDR3 reads CASSLLGLPKIYNEQFF. Here the CDR3 DNA reads TGTGCCAGCAGTTTATTGGGTCTACCGAAAATTTACAATGAGCAGTTCTTC.

In the case of this clonotype: A much more abundant neighbour one base away suggests this may be a read error. The rearrangement joins TRBV7-9 to TRBJ2-1, with D maybe TRBD2 (7 bases). The tail of the sequence fits TRBJ2-7 better, so the J call may be wrong. Looked up from germline, CDR1 is SEHNR and CDR2 is FQNEAQ (reference sequence). CDR3 length: 14 residues. CDR3 nucleotides: TGTGCCAGCAGCCCAGGGGACTACTACAATGAGCAGTACTTC. This gives the protein CASSPGDYYNEQYF.

Only a few counts were recorded for this clonotype. V is TRBV5-1 and J is TRBJ2-3; 15 positions agree with TRBD2. J gave up 1 base and V 3 bases, and 3 bases lay outside the gene matches. This CDR3 has 17 amino acids. The V gene's germline CDR1 is SGHRS and CDR2 YFSETQ. CDR3 in amino acids: CASSSGLAGGGTDTQYF. CDR3 DNA: TGCGCCAGCAGCTCAGGACTAGCGGGGGGGGGCACAGATACGCAGTATTTT. Filled out from reference TRBV5-1 and TRBJ2-3, the complete variable domain reads KAGVTQTPRYLIKTRGQQVTLSCSPISGHRSVSWYQQTPGQGLQFLFEYFSETQRNKGNFPGRFSGRQFSNSRSEMNVSTLELGDSALYLCASSSGLAGGGTDTQYFGPGTRLTVL.

Points on this clonotype: A clone one base away is much larger, so this may be a read error. The rearrangement links TRBV7-2 to TRBJ2-5; D is perhaps TRBD2 (6 bases). There are 13 residues in the CDR3. Germline-derived CDR1 and CDR2 are SGHTA and FQGNSA. V was shortened by 7 bases and J by 11 bases, with 20 bases between the two germline ends. The CDR3 loop reads CASNNRAGNEQYF. In nucleotides, the CDR3 is TGTGCCAGCAACAATCGCGCGGGGAATGAGCAGTACTTC.

The J gene is TRBJ2-1, the V gene TRBV6-2 or TRBV6-3, with 9 bases identical to TRBD2. J was trimmed by 10 bases and V by 5 bases; bases with no gene match: 12. Germline V gene data show CDR1 as MNHEY and CDR2 as SVGEGT. The CDR3 has 15 amino acids. CDR3 in amino acids: CASSRGLAGRKEQFF. The CDR3 bases are TGTGCCAGCAGTAGGGGACTAGCCGGACGGAAAGAGCAGTTCTTC.

As concerns this clonotype: It may be a read error: a sequence one base away is much more abundant. The chain uses TRBV5-1 and TRBJ2-3; the match to TRBD2 covers 11 bases. The CDR3 is 15 residues long. The V gene's germline CDR1 is SGHRS and CDR2 YFSETQ. The trim removed 4 bases at V and 4 bases at J, leaving 5 bases unmatched. For the CDR3, the DNA is TGCGCCAGCAGCCCTCCACTAGCGGGGGCAGATACGCAGTATTTT. Protein sequence: CASSPPLAGADTQYF.

Details on this clonotype: Likely a read error: the CDR3 ends without its conserved phenylalanine or tryptophan. The CDR3 spells CSGHLRDRNNEAFL. The CDR3 region has the DNA TGCAGCGGGCATTTGAGGGACAGGAACAATGAAGCTTTCTTG. This sequence joins TRBV29-1 and TRBJ1-1; 8 bases are a match to TRBD1. The CDR3 extends over 14 amino acids. From germline, CDR1 is SQVTM and CDR2 ANQGSEA.

The chain has TRBV18 and TRBJ1-5; D remains unclear. Germline V gene lookup returns CDR1 KGHSH and CDR2 LQKENI. The CDR3 covers 15 residues. V lost 0 bases, J lost 1 base, and 7 bases lay in between. CDR3 nucleotide sequence: TGTGCCAGCTCACCACCAGGGCGGAGCAATCAGCCCCAGCATTTT. The encoded protein is CASSPPGRSNQPQHF.

The rearrangement uses TRBV12-3 or TRBV12-4 and TRBJ1-1; 7 bases fit TRBD1. This CDR3 has 13 amino acids. The J segment lost 1 base and the V segment lost 6 bases, leaving 2 bases of the junction unmatched. CDR3 residues: CASREGANTEAFF. In DNA, the CDR3 is TGTGCCAGCAGGGAGGGGGCGAACACTGAAGCTTTCTTT.

Comment on this clonotype: Possible read error: a much larger clone is one base away. This chain joins TRBV20-1 and TRBJ2-7; 7 bases align to TRBD2. Germline-derived CDR1 and CDR2 are DFQATT and SNEGSKA (reference sequence). The CDR3 covers 16 residues. DNA of the CDR3: TGCAGTACTAGACCTGCAGGGCCTAGCGGAGACTACGAGCAGTACTTC. Protein sequence: CSTRPAGPSGDYEQYF.

As to this clonotype: At one boundary the junction diverges from the germline segment, which might be a read error. As DNA, the CDR3 is TGTGCCTGCAGCCCCGGGACAGGGAGCTCCTACGAGCAGTACTTC. Its translation: CACSPGTGSSYEQYF. The genes are TRBV3-1 and TRBJ2-7; TRBD1 matches 9 bases. The CDR3 runs 15 residues. Germline V gene lookup returns CDR1 LGHDT and CDR2 YNNKEL (reference sequence).

Regarding this clonotype: This may come from a read error, since a much larger clone is one base off. The chain recombines TRBV27 with TRBJ2-5; D not resolved. This CDR3 spans 13 amino acids. The germline V gene has CDR1 MNHEY and CDR2 SMNVEV (reference sequence). CDR3 region: CAGSLSSQETQYF. In DNA form, the CDR3 reads TGTGCCGGCAGTTTATCTTCCCAAGAGACCCAGTACTTC.

Comments on this clonotype: A much larger clone differs from this one at a single base, so this may be a read error. The chain uses TRBV5-6 and TRBJ2-1, with D uncertain. The tail of the sequence fits TRBJ2-7 better, so the J call may be wrong. There are 16 residues in the CDR3. Germline values: CDR1 SGHDT, CDR2 YYEEEE. This CDR3 is CASSLGQSSSYNEQYF. The CDR3 coding sequence is TGTGCCAGCAGCTTGGGGCAGTCAAGCTCCTACAATGAGCAGTACTTC.

This clonotype was seen many times. This chain connects TRBV12-3 or TRBV12-4 to TRBJ2-3; D perhaps matches TRBD2 (5 bases). V was clipped by 6 bases and J by 6 bases, with 10 bases between them. This CDR3 has 12 amino acids. The CDR3 loop reads CASSPKRDTQYF. CDR3 nucleotide sequence: TGTGCCAGCAGCCCCAAGCGGGATACGCAGTATTTT.

The V and J genes are TRBV12-3 or TRBV12-4 and TRBJ1-4; tentatively, D is TRBD1 (5 bases). Trimming removed 8 bases from V and 7 bases from J, with 17 bases in between. The CDR3 is 14 residues long. CDR3 protein: CASGPQGWREKLFF. CDR3 in DNA: TGTGCCAGCGGCCCCCAGGGTTGGCGTGAAAAACTGTTTTTT.

The chain's CDR3 is CASSVGGQHYGYTF. CDR3 DNA sequence: TGTGCCAGCAGCGTAGGGGGTCAACACTATGGCTACACCTTC. The gene calls are TRBV9 and TRBJ1-2, with D uncertain. Germline CDR1 SGDLS, CDR2 YYNGEE. This CDR3 contains 14 residues. The V gene lost 0 bases and the J gene lost 3 bases, with 9 bases spanning the gap.

In regard to this clonotype: This may arise from a read error, as a much more abundant clone is one base away. This sequence joins TRBV6-2 or TRBV6-3 and TRBJ1-1; weak D call: TRBD1 (6 bases). The germline CDR1 and CDR2 sequences are MNHEY and SVGEGT. The CDR3 runs to 14 residues. CDR3 coding DNA: TGTGCCCGCAGTTACCAGGGGTTGAACACTGAAGCTTTCTTT. Protein sequence: CARSYQGLNTEAFF.

This clonotype was counted ten times or more. This chain links TRBV6-1 with TRBJ2-5, with 8 bases lining up with TRBD1. The J segment lost 2 bases and the V segment lost 6 bases, leaving 2 bases of the junction unmatched. Germline V gives CDR1 MNHNS, CDR2 SASEGT. The CDR3 is made up of 13 amino acids. The DNA for the CDR3 is TGTGCCAGCAGCGGACAGGGTCAAGAGACCCAGTACTTC. Protein sequence: CASSGQGQETQYF.

Many counts were recorded for this clonotype. This sequence joins TRBV4-3 and TRBJ2-7; D is perhaps TRBD1 (6 bases). Trimming took 0 bases from V and 3 from J, leaving 9 bases between them. CDR3 length: 14 residues. Germline loops: CDR1 LGHNA, CDR2 YSLEER. Here the CDR3 DNA reads TGCGCCAGCAGCCAAGATAGCAGGGGCTACGAGCAGTACTTC. Protein product: CASSQDSRGYEQYF.

Points on this clonotype: This sequence may be a read error, since a much larger clone differs from it by one base. This chain connects TRBV20-1 to TRBJ2-1; TRBD2 is a possible D gene (6 bases). The germline V gene encodes CDR1 DFQATT and CDR2 SNEGSKA (reference sequence). Trimming shortened V by 3 bases and J by 9 bases, and 21 bases separated the two germline ends. The CDR3 is 15 residues long. The CDR3 DNA sequence: TGCAGTGCTAGTATTTGGGACTCCATATTGAGTGAGCAGTTCTTC. Encoded protein: CSASIWDSILSEQFF.

In this sample, this clonotype turned up many times. A read error may be the cause here, since a much bigger clone is one base away. V gene TRBV7-2 combines with J gene TRBJ2-3; TRBD2 matches 12 bases. The germline gives CDR1 SGHTA, CDR2 FQGNSA. The CDR3 spans 14 residues. The ends lost 5 bases at V and 5 bases at J; junction bases unmatched: 2. This CDR3 reads CASSQGLAGDTQYF. The CDR3 DNA reads as TGTGCCAGCAGCCAGGGACTAGCGGGAGATACGCAGTATTTT.